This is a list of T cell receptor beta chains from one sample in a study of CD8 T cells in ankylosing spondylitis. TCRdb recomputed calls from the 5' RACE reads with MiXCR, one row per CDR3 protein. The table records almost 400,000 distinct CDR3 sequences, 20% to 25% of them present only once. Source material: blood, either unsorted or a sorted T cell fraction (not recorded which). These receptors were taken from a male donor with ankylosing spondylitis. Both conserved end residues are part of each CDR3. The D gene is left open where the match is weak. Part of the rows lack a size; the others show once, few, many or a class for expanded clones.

TGTGCCAGCAGTGATAGGGACAGGACATCCACAGATACGCAGTATTTT	CASSDRDRTSTDTQYF	TRBD1	.	TRBV6-1	TRBJ2-3
TGTGCCAGCAGCCTCTTGCCAGTAGCGAACACTGAAGCTTTCTTT	CASSLLPVANTEAFF	.	.	TRBV12-3/TRBV12-4	TRBJ1-1
TGTGCCAGCACAATTCCCAAGATTGTGGGCAATCAGCCCCAGCATTTT	CASTIPKIVGNQPQHF	.	.	TRBV28	TRBJ1-5
TGCGCCAGCAGCTTTACTAGCGGGAGGGCCACAGATACGCAGTATTTT	CASSFTSGRATDTQYF	TRBD2	.	TRBV5-1	TRBJ2-3
TGTGCCAGCAGTTACGGACGGACCTACTCCGACACTGAAGCTTTCTTT	CASSYGRTYSDTEAFF	.	.	TRBV6-5	TRBJ1-1
TGCAGCGTAGCGGATTACAAAAACATTCAGTACTTC	CSVADYKNIQYF	.	few	TRBV29-1	TRBJ2-4
TGTGCCAGCAGCCAAGGTGTGGGTGCGGGGGGTGGAAACACCATATATTTT	CASSQGVGAGGGNTIYF	.	few	TRBV4-2	TRBJ1-3
TGTGCCAGTAGTATAATGAGGGAACGAGGTGAAAAACTGTTTTTT	CASSIMRERGEKLFF	.	.	TRBV19	TRBJ1-4
TGTGCCAGCAGTCATCGGACAGGGTCGGACGAGCAGTACTTC	CASSHRTGSDEQYF	TRBD1	once	TRBV7-2	TRBJ2-7
TGTGCCAGCAGCTGGGAAACTAGCGGAATTACCTACGAGCAGTACTTC	CASSWETSGITYEQYF	TRBD2	few	TRBV5-6	TRBJ2-7
TGCAGCGTTGTCGAACTCCAAGAGACCCAGTACTTC	CSVVELQETQYF	.	many	TRBV29-1	TRBJ2-5
TGCAGCGTTGAAGCGCGCGGGAACACAGATACGCAGTATTTT	CSVEARGNTDTQYF	.	.	TRBV29-1	TRBJ2-3
TGCAGTGCGGAGGGGCTGGGCGAGCAGTACTTC	CSAEGLGEQYF	.	few	TRBV20-1	TRBJ2-7
TGTGCCAGCAGTCCAGACCAAGGACAGGGGTGGGGCTACACCTTC	CASSPDQGQGWGYTF	TRBD1	.	TRBV12-3/TRBV12-4	TRBJ1-2
TGCAGTGCTAGGGGCGGGAGAGGCACAGATACGCAGTATTTT	CSARGGRGTDTQYF	TRBD2	.	TRBV20-1	TRBJ2-3
TGCAGCGTTGTTGCCCCCGACAGGGTTGAGACCCAGTACTTC	CSVVAPDRVETQYF	TRBD1	many	TRBV29-1	TRBJ2-5
TGTGCCAGCAGTGACGCGGGTGGGGGAGGCAACACCATATATTTT	CASSDAGGGGNTIYF	.	.	TRBV6-1	TRBJ1-3
TGTGCCAGCAGGGAAGCGGGACTGGAGCAGTTCTTC	CASREAGLEQFF	TRBD2	.	TRBV2	TRBJ2-1
TGCGCCAGCAGCTTGTACCCGCGGGCAGCCACCGGGGAGCTGTTTTTT	CASSLYPRAATGELFF	.	.	TRBV5-1	TRBJ2-2
TGTGCCAGCAGGGGGACAGGGTGGTTGGACGAGCAGTACTTC	CASRGTGWLDEQYF	TRBD1	.	TRBV14	TRBJ2-7
TGTGCCAGCAGCCAAGATTTGGGGACTACTGGGCAGTTCTTC	CASSQDLGTTGQFF	TRBD2	.	TRBV4-2	TRBJ2-1
TGTGCCAGCAGTTTAGATCCCGTTAGCGGGAGACTCCAAGAGACCCAGTACTTC	CASSLDPVSGRLQETQYF	TRBD2	few	TRBV28	TRBJ2-5
TGTGCCAGCAGCTTGCGTAGTCAGCCCCAGCATTTT	CASSLRSQPQHF	.	few	TRBV5-8	TRBJ1-5
TGTGCCAGCAGCGTTAATCCCGGGACAGCTAACACCGGGGAGCTGTTTTTT	CASSVNPGTANTGELFF	TRBD1	.	TRBV9	TRBJ2-2